The clone carrying this T cell receptor (beta chain) appeared once. CDR1 is SNHLY and CDR2 is FYNNEI in the germline V gene. Losses at the gene ends were 7 bases for V and 0 bases for J; bases not matched to a gene: 6. The length of the CDR3 is 16 residues. The source of the sample is a study of response to subunit inactivated influenza vaccine. TCRdb called the RT-PCR reads again in MiXCR, with one record for every CDR3 protein. The sample lists fewer than 650,000 distinct CDR3 sequences, around 13% seen once, with around 13% in the top ten. The origin of this receptor is a man in his fifties or sixties who received an inactivated influenza vaccine. Sequencing was performed on PBMCs from blood, taken around seven weeks after vaccination. The chain links TRBV2 to TRBJ2-4; 10 nucleotides match TRBD2. CDR3 sequence reads: CASTGLAAEAKNIQYF. The DNA for the CDR3 is TGTGCCAGCACTGGACTAGCGGCTGAAGCCAAAAACATTCAGTACTTC. The full variable domain, its missing parts supplied by reference TRBV2 and TRBJ2-4, is EPEVTQTPSHQVTQMGQEVILRCVPISNHLYFYWYRQILGQKVEFLVSFYNNEISEKSEIFDDQFSVERPDGSNFTLKIRSTKLEDSAMYFCASTGLAAEAKNIQYFGAGTRLSVL.